One sample yielded the 9 T cell receptor beta chains listed below, sequenced in a study of blood T cell repertoires in COVID-19. The method was immunoSEQ multiplex PCR; TCRdb's version includes in-frame clones alone and lacks a portion of them. Here the sample spans hundreds of thousands of clones, 88% being singletons. Sequencing used PBMCs or T cells enriched from blood (not recorded which). The receptors originated from a woman in her fifties or sixties who had recovered from COVID-19.

The chain combines TRBV28 with TRBJ1-1; D gene ambiguous. Trimming took off 2 bases at V and 11 bases at J, with 9 bases between the two ends. CDR1 and CDR2 (germline): MDHEN, SYDVKM. CDR3 size: 11 residues. The CDR3 sequence is CASSLAHMAFF. The DNA for the CDR3 is TGTGCCAGCAGTTTAGCACACATGGCTTTCTTT. The variable domain in full, with the rest retrieved from reference TRBV28 and TRBJ1-1, is DVKVTQSSRYLVKRTGEKVFLECVQDMDHENMFWYRQDPGLGLRLIYFSYDVKMKEKGDIPEGYSVSREKKERFSLILESASTNQTSMYLCASSLAHMAFFGQGTRLTVV.

This rearrangement joins TRBV6-2 or TRBV6-3 to TRBJ2-1; TRBD2 might be the D (6 bases). Germline CDR1 reads MNHEY; CDR2 reads SVGEGT. Trimming stripped 2 bases from V and 3 bases from J, with 11 bases between. The CDR3 length is 15 residues. CDR3 residues: CASSYKGTYYNEQFF. For the CDR3, the DNA is TGTGCCAGCAGTTACAAGGGGACTTACTACAATGAGCAGTTCTTC.

About this clone: The sample contains more than one DNA sequence encoding this CDR3. V and J are TRBV7-2 and TRBJ2-7, with 9 positions matching TRBD1. This CDR3 contains 15 residues. V was pared by 1 base and J by 1 base, with 2 bases of the junction left unmatched. The germline CDR1 and CDR2 sequences are SGHTA and FQGNSA. The CDR3 here is CASSLGQGESYEQYF. DNA of the CDR3: TGTGCCAGCAGCTTAGGACAGGGGGAGTCCTACGAGCAGTACTTC.

The chain is built from TRBV5-1 and TRBJ2-1; the match to TRBD2 covers 7 bases. Per germline, CDR1 SGHRS and CDR2 YFSETQ. This CDR3 region has 15 residues. With 4 bases clipped from V and 7 bases from J, the junction kept 11 bases outside the gene matches. Here the CDR3 reads CASSDVGLGENEQFF. CDR3 bases: TGCGCCAGCAGCGATGTCGGACTAGGGGAGAATGAGCAGTTCTTC.

The rearrangement links TRBV20-1 to TRBJ2-1; 9 bases match TRBD1. Germline V lookup: CDR1 DFQATT, CDR2 SNEGSKA (reference sequence). V lost 2 bases and J lost 15; bases outside the gene matches: 5. The CDR3 contains 11 residues. CDR3 nucleotides: TGCAGTGCTAGAAGGGACAGGGTTCTGTTCTTC. It codes for CSARRDRVLFF.

This chain uses TRBV9 with TRBJ1-3, with D perhaps matching TRBD1 (5 bases). The V gene lost 4 bases and the J gene lost 0 bases, with 17 bases spanning the gap. The length of the CDR3 is 17 residues. Germline V gives CDR1 SGDLS, CDR2 YYNGEE. CDR3: CASSLWDSASSGNTIYF. The DNA of the CDR3 is TGTGCCAGCAGCCTGTGGGACTCCGCGAGCTCTGGAAACACCATATATTTT.

This chain links TRBV6-5 with TRBJ1-4; D may be TRBD1 (6 bases). Germline values: CDR1 MNHEY, CDR2 SVGAGI. The CDR3 totals 15 residues. Trimming shortened V by 2 bases and J by 8 bases, and 15 bases separated the two germline ends. The CDR3 loop reads CASSYGLQGSEKLFF. The CDR3 bases are TGTGCCAGCAGTTACGGTCTACAGGGCAGCGAAAAACTGTTTTTT.

The rearrangement joins TRBV7-2 to TRBJ1-1; 9 nucleotides match TRBD1. CDR1 is SGHTA and CDR2 is FQGNSA in the germline V gene. The CDR3 runs 15 residues. Trimming removed 5 bases from V and 8 bases from J; junction bases left unmatched: 12. The CDR3 DNA sequence: TGTGCCAGCAGCGCACAGGGGGCGCAGACAACCGAAGCTTTCTTT. This sequence encodes CASSAQGAQTTEAFF.

This chain connects TRBV9 to TRBJ2-5; 8 bases agree with TRBD2. The CDR3 runs 15 residues. The germline V gene has CDR1 SGDLS and CDR2 YYNGEE. The trim removed 3 bases at V and 4 bases at J, leaving 8 bases unmatched. CDR3 amino acids: CASSGSGGLPETQYF. CDR3 nucleotide sequence: TGTGCCAGCAGCGGGAGCGGGGGCCTCCCAGAGACCCAGTACTTC.